This T cell receptor (beta chain) was captured by sequencing in a study of cytomegalovirus exposure and HLA in healthy donors. Findings and limits, study-wide: Later work associated more than 15,000 TCR beta sequences with HLA alleles at 0.05 false discovery rate.

Trimming removed 5 bases at V and 5 bases at J, with 25 bases between. The V gene's germline CDR1 is SEHNR and CDR2 FQNEAQ (reference sequence). CDR3 length: 17 residues. As for this clone: As yet, its antigen is unknown.

With 60 Vbeta and 13 Jbeta primers, the PCR was carried out. Assay used: immunoSEQ multiplex PCR; TCRdb lists only in-frame clones, some missing. The sample lists 60,000 to 85,000 clones, around 70% occurring once. The sequencing input was PBMCs. The clonotype was recovered from a human donor in good health. The chain carries TRBV7-9 and TRBJ2-7; D possibly corresponds to TRBD1 (5 bases). CDR3 nucleotides: TGTGCCAGCAGCGCAATTTCGTCAGGGAAGAATTCCCACGAGCAGTACTTC. It translates to CASSAISSGKNSHEQYF.